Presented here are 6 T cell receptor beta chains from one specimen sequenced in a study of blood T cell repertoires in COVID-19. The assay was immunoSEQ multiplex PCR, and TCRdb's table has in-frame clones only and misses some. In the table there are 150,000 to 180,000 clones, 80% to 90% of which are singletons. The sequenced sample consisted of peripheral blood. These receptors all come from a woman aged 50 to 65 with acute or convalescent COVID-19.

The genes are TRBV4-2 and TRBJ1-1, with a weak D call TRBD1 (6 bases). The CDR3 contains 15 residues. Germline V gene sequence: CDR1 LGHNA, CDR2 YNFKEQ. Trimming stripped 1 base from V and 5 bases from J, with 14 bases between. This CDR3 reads CASSQGRGGGTEAFF. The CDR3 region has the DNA TGTGCCAGCAGCCAAGGCCGAGGGGGGGGGACTGAAGCTTTCTTT.

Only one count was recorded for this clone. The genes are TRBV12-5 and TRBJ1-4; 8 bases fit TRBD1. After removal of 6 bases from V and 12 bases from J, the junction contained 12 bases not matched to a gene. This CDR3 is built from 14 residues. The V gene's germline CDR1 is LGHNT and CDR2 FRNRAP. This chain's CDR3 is CASGPGTGNEELFF. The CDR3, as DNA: TGTGCTAGTGGCCCCGGGACAGGTAATGAGGAACTGTTTTTT. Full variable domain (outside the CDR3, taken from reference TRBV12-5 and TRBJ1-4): DARVTQTPRHKVTEMGQEVTMRCQPILGHNTVFWYRQTMMQGLELLAYFRNRAPLDDSGMPKDRFSAEMPDATLATLKIQPSEPRDSAVYFCASGPGTGNEELFFGSGTQLSVL.

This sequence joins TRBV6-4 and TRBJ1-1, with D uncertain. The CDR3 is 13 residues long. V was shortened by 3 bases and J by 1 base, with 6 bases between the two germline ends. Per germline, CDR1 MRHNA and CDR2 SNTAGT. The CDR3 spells CASSEQQNTEAFF. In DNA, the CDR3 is TGTGCCAGCAGTGAGCAACAGAACACTGAAGCTTTCTTT.

CDR3 sequence: CASSSRTQSYEQYF. CDR3 DNA sequence: TGTGCCAGCAGTTCTCGGACTCAAAGCTACGAGCAGTACTTC. This chain connects TRBV6-2 or TRBV6-3 to TRBJ2-7, with D possibly TRBD2 on 5 matching bases. In germline, CDR1 is MNHEY, CDR2 SVGEGT. The length of the CDR3 is 14 residues. The germline V and J ends were trimmed by 4 bases and 3 bases, with 13 bases remaining between them.

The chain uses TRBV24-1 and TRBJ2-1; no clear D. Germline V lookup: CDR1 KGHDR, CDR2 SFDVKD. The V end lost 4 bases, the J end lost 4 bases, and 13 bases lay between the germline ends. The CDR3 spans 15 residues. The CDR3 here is CATSETQNFYNEQFF. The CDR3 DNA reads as TGTGCCACCAGTGAAACCCAGAATTTTTACAATGAGCAGTTCTTC.

The CDR3 here is CASSLADRVETEAFF. CDR3 bases: TGCGCCAGCAGCCTAGCGGACAGGGTGGAAACTGAAGCTTTCTTT. The chain is built from TRBV4-1 and TRBJ1-1; 8 bases are a match to TRBD1. This CDR3 is 15 amino acids long. Germline lookup yields CDR1 MGHRA and CDR2 YSYEKL. Trimming removed 4 bases from V and 5 bases from J; junction bases left unmatched: 9.